The following is a TCR beta chain sequence with its context. The length of the CDR3 is 14 residues. From germline, CDR1 is LNHDA and CDR2 SQIVND (reference sequence). Trimming removed 6 bases from V and 6 bases from J; junction bases left unmatched: 10. Original analysis: The authors estimated nucleated cell counts from reference gene primer amplification. Libraries were prepared by immunoSEQ multiplex PCR; TCRdb keeps only in-frame clonotypes and omits some of them. From that table come the V and J calls and clone size; the DNA was used to work out D and trimming. The profile shows 150,000 or so clones, around 83% of them singletons. These data come from a study of blood T cell repertoires in COVID-19. Study as a whole: Specimens from acute and convalescent COVID-19 originated in the United States, Italy and Spain. PBMCs, B-cell-depleted T cells, or T cells were the source of the cDNA or gDNA that made up the material.

Material for sequencing was peripheral blood. The V gene is TRBV19, the J gene TRBJ1-1; TRBD1 matches 7 bases. The TCR comes from a woman aged 60-70 years with acute or convalescent COVID-19. The CDR3 loop is CASSRRRGQAEAFF. In DNA form, the CDR3 reads TGTGCCAGTAGCCGGAGGAGGGGGCAGGCTGAAGCTTTCTTT.